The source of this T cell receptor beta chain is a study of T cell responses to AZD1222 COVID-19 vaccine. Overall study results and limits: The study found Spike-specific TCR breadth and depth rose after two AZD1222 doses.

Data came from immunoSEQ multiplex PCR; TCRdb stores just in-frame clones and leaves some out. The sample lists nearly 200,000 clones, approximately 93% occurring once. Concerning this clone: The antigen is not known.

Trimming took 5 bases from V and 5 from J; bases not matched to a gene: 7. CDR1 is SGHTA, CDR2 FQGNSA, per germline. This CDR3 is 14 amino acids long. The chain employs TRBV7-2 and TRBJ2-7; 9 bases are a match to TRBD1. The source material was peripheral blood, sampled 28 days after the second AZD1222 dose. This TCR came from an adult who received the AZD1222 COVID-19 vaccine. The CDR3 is CASSADRGWHEQYF. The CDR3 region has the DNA TGTGCCAGCAGCGCCGACAGGGGGTGGCACGAGCAGTACTTC.